The 27 T cell receptor beta chains reported below all come from one sample, sequenced in a study of T cells in Graves' hyperthyroidism and ophthalmopathy (dated by TCRdb to the late 2010s). The library was obtained by multiplex PCR. The instrument was an Illumina HiSeq 2000. The TCR beta CDR3 regions were amplified from the RNA transcripts. A first-round RT-PCR of the TCR CDR3 used the HTBI primer set with the Qiagen OneStep RT-PCR kit. TCRdb ran its own pipeline on the public reads, namely fastp trimming at Q25 and MiXCR clone calling, and kept in-frame beta chains. Identical CDR3 protein sequences are pooled into one entry, listed with their most common genes and DNA. This sample lists around 580,000 distinct CDR3 sequences; around 17% were detected once. The ten biggest clones cover 18% of the sample. Sample: blood. Every receptor here comes from a woman between 18 and 29 years old with Graves' hyperthyroidism.

The table lists this clonotype with many counts. V and J are TRBV24-1 and TRBJ2-7; D not certain. Trimming cost V 4 bases and J 3 bases, with 3 bases left between them. The CDR3 length is 11 residues. CDR1 is KGHDR and CDR2 is SFDVKD in the germline V gene. In DNA, the CDR3 is TGTGCCACCAGTGACGTCTACGAGCAGTACTTC. This encodes CATSDVYEQYF.

This clonotype appeared many times. The gene calls are TRBV12-3 or TRBV12-4 and TRBJ1-2; D unresolved. This CDR3 region has 13 residues. V was shortened by 2 bases and J by 3 bases, with 7 bases between the two germline ends. The chain's CDR3 is CASSLKRDYGYTF. CDR3 coding DNA: TGTGCCAGCAGTTTAAAACGGGACTATGGCTACACCTTC.

This clonotype has at least ten counts. The rearrangement uses TRBV5-1 and TRBJ2-1; maybe TRBD1 (5 bases). Germline assignment: CDR1 SGHRS and CDR2 YFSETQ. V was trimmed by 4 bases and J by 8 bases, leaving 7 bases between them. This CDR3 spans 11 amino acids. CDR3 region: CASSQQDEQFF. CDR3 DNA sequence: TGCGCCAGCAGCCAACAGGATGAGCAGTTCTTC. The variable domain in full, with the rest retrieved from reference TRBV5-1 and TRBJ2-1, is KAGVTQTPRYLIKTRGQQVTLSCSPISGHRSVSWYQQTPGQGLQFLFEYFSETQRNKGNFPGRFSGRQFSNSRSEMNVSTLELGDSALYLCASSQQDEQFFGPGTRLTVL.

This chain uses TRBV27 with TRBJ1-4, with 10 positions matching TRBD1. The CDR3 has 17 amino acids. The germline V gene encodes CDR1 MNHEY and CDR2 SMNVEV (reference sequence). Germline trimming cut 3 bases from V and 5 bases from J; bases unmatched to any gene: 9. CDR3 nucleotides: TGTGCCAGCAGTTTCTACCGACAGGGGGCTCGGAATGAAAAACTGTTTTTT. Translating it yields CASSFYRQGARNEKLFF. Together with reference TRBV27 and TRBJ1-4, the CDR3 gives the full variable domain: EAQVTQNPRYLITVTGKKLTVTCSQNMNHEYMSWYRQDPGLGLRQIYYSMNVEVTDKGDVPEGYKVSRKEKRNFPLILESPSPNQTSLYFCASSFYRQGARNEKLFFGSGTQLSVL.

This clonotype was counted many times. The V and J genes are TRBV5-1 and TRBJ2-3, with D unresolved. The CDR3 extends over 16 amino acids. V was clipped by 4 bases and J by 3 bases, with 18 bases between them. Looked up from germline, CDR1 is SGHRS and CDR2 is YFSETQ. The chain's CDR3 is CASSPPTKWSTDTQYF. The CDR3 nucleotides are TGCGCCAGCAGCCCGCCCACCAAGTGGAGTACAGATACGCAGTATTTT.

This clonotype was observed many times. J is TRBJ2-3 and V is TRBV20-1, with a tentative D call TRBD2 (6 bases). The ends were cut back, 0 bases at V and 5 bases at J, with 21 bases in the middle. Germline values: CDR1 DFQATT, CDR2 SNEGSKA (reference sequence). The CDR3 runs to 17 residues. The CDR3 nucleotides read TGCAGTGCTAGAGATCTCCTAGCGCCGATGGGAGGAGATACGCAGTATTTT. This codes for CSARDLLAPMGGDTQYF.

This clonotype was observed many times. The gene calls are TRBV6-2 or TRBV6-3 and TRBJ1-4; D not certain. Germline V gene data show CDR1 as MNHEY and CDR2 as SVGEGT. V lost 6 bases and J lost 0, with 2 bases in between. The CDR3 consists of 12 residues. The CDR3 region has the DNA TGTGCCAGCAGCTCAACTAATGAAAAACTGTTTTTT. Translation: CASSSTNEKLFF.

The J gene is TRBJ1-2, the V gene TRBV7-3; TRBD1 matches at 11 bases. Per germline, CDR1 SGHTA and CDR2 FQGTGA. Germline trimming cut 4 bases from V and 5 bases from J; bases unmatched to any gene: 12. The CDR3 runs to 17 residues. The CDR3 here is CASSSLPGTGGTYGYTF. Written as DNA, the CDR3 is TGTGCCAGCAGCTCGTTGCCAGGGACAGGGGGAACTTATGGCTACACCTTC.

The rearrangement links TRBV19 to TRBJ2-7, with TRBD2 identical over 10 bases. CDR1 is LNHDA, CDR2 SQIVND, per germline (reference sequence). CDR3 length equals 14 residues. The J segment lost 3 bases and the V segment lost 4 bases, leaving 3 bases of the junction unmatched. The CDR3 DNA reads as TGTGCCAGTAGTAGGGCTAGCGGGAGCTACGAGCAGTACTTC. Its protein product is CASSRASGSYEQYF.

This chain joins TRBV15 and TRBJ1-1, with 7 bases aligning to TRBD1. The CDR3 is 13 amino acids. Germline CDR1 reads LNHNV; CDR2 reads YYDKDF (reference sequence). The V and J ends lost 4 bases and 4 bases, in that order; junction bases with no gene match: 3. The CDR3 protein is CATSTGGITEAFF. In DNA, the CDR3 is TGTGCCACCAGCACAGGGGGGATCACTGAAGCTTTCTTT.

The chain has TRBV5-4 and TRBJ2-7, with D perhaps TRBD2 (6 bases). V was trimmed by 4 bases and J by 3 bases, leaving 17 bases between them. This CDR3 is 15 amino acids long. CDR1 and CDR2 (germline): SGHNT, YYREEE (reference sequence). CDR3 in DNA: TGTGCCAGCAGCCAGGGATGGGCGGGAAACTACGAGCAGTACTTC. Translating it yields CASSQGWAGNYEQYF.

This clonotype was recorded many times. V is TRBV6-2 or TRBV6-3 and J is TRBJ2-5; either TRBD1 or TRBD2 may supply D (5 bases each). Trimming cost V 2 bases and J 0 bases, with 7 bases left between them. CDR1 and CDR2 from the germline V gene are MNHEY and SVGEGT. The CDR3 has 14 residues. The CDR3 loop reads CASSYGDHQETQYF. CDR3 sequence (DNA): TGTGCCAGCAGTTACGGGGACCACCAAGAGACCCAGTACTTC.

Many counts were recorded for this clonotype. The CDR3 protein is CASVSRVSNTDTQYF. The DNA of the CDR3 is TGTGCCAGCGTATCCCGGGTTTCCAACACAGATACGCAGTATTTT. The rearrangement uses TRBV6-1 and TRBJ2-3; D is uncertain. CDR1 MNHNS and CDR2 SASEGT come from the germline V gene. The V and J ends lost 8 bases and 2 bases respectively, with 17 bases between them. The CDR3 spans 15 residues.

CDR3 nucleotides: TGTGCCAGCAGCCCTAGACCGGGACAGATGAACACCGGGGAGCTGTTTTTT. Its protein is CASSPRPGQMNTGELFF. The genes are TRBV11-3 and TRBJ2-2, with 7 positions matching TRBD1. The CDR3 is 17 residues long. Germline V CDR1 and CDR2: SGHNT, YENEEA. Unmatched junction bases numbered 10, after V lost 5 bases and J lost 1 base.

This clonotype was recorded at least ten times. The V call is TRBV11-3, the J call TRBJ1-1; no reliable D call. This CDR3 is built from 13 residues. V lost 5 bases and J 3 bases, leaving 10 bases between the germline ends. CDR1 SGHNT and CDR2 YENEEA come from the germline V gene. In DNA, the CDR3 is TGTGCCAGCAGCCTGCGCTGGGACACTGAAGCTTTCTTT. Residues: CASSLRWDTEAFF.

This clonotype has ten or more counts. The chain combines TRBV11-3 with TRBJ2-7; no reliable D call. Germline CDR1 is SGHNT and CDR2 is YENEEA. The CDR3 contains 13 residues. Trimming removed 1 base at V and 6 bases at J, with 10 bases between. This chain's CDR3 is CASSLGPSREQYF. Here the CDR3 DNA reads TGTGCCAGCAGCTTAGGACCGTCTCGCGAGCAGTACTTC.

At least ten counts were recorded for this clonotype. This sequence joins TRBV12-5 and TRBJ1-2; D possibly corresponds to TRBD1 (5 bases). Germline-derived CDR1 and CDR2 are LGHNT and FRNRAP. The CDR3 covers 13 residues. V lost 5 bases, J lost 6 bases, and 13 bases lay in between. The CDR3 DNA is TGTGCTAGTGGTAAGGGACTTGATGATGGCTACACCTTC. It codes for CASGKGLDDGYTF.

The chain has TRBV19 and TRBJ2-7, with D maybe TRBD2 (5 bases). Between the trimmed V and J ends, which lost 5 bases and 4 bases, there was a span of 18 bases. Germline loops: CDR1 LNHDA, CDR2 SQIVND (reference sequence). The CDR3 sequence is 15 residues long. The CDR3 nucleotides are TGTGCCAGTAGTTCGATCCAGCGGCCATTATACGAGCAGTACTTC. Protein sequence: CASSSIQRPLYEQYF.

Turning to this clonotype: A much larger clone lies one base from this, so it may be a read error. The chain recombines TRBV2 with TRBJ2-3, with a tentative D call TRBD2 (6 bases). V lost 3 bases and J 9 bases, leaving 16 bases between the germline ends. This CDR3 is 14 amino acids long. Germline V lookup: CDR1 SNHLY, CDR2 FYNNEI. The CDR3 nucleotides read TGTGCCAGCAGTGATCGTCTAGCTGCGGGGACGCAGTATTTT. This gives the protein CASSDRLAAGTQYF.

A remark on this clonotype: This clone may be a read error of a much larger clone one base away. The genes are TRBV20-1 and TRBJ1-1, with unresolved D. The CDR3 loop spans 13 amino acids. From germline, CDR1 is DFQATT and CDR2 SNEGSKA (reference sequence). The CDR3 DNA is TGCAGTGCTAGAGATACAGTGAACACTGAAGGTTTCTTT. It codes for CSARDTVNTEGFF.

This clonotype has ten or more counts. The chain uses TRBV3-1 and TRBJ1-1; 10 bases match TRBD1. Germline V gene lookup returns CDR1 LGHDT and CDR2 YNNKEL (reference sequence). With 7 bases clipped from V and 3 bases from J, the junction kept 8 bases outside the gene matches. There are 15 residues in the CDR3. The CDR3 protein is CASKRTGGFDTEAFF. In DNA form, the CDR3 reads TGTGCCAGCAAGCGGACAGGGGGGTTCGACACTGAAGCTTTCTTT.

This clonotype was recorded many times. The V call is TRBV28, the J call TRBJ1-4; maybe TRBD1 (6 bases). V gave up 3 bases and J gave up 7 bases, with 12 bases separating them. Per germline, CDR1 MDHEN and CDR2 SYDVKM. The CDR3 contains 14 residues. For the CDR3, the DNA is TGTGCCAGCAGTTTGGGGGGCCTTAGTGAAAAACTGTTTTTT. This sequence encodes CASSLGGLSEKLFF.

This clonotype was seen a few times. The rearrangement links TRBV19 to TRBJ2-1; D ambiguous. V was trimmed by 3 bases and J by 9 bases, leaving 9 bases between them. The CDR3 sequence is 12 residues long. The germline V gene encodes CDR1 LNHDA and CDR2 SQIVND (reference sequence). CDR3 bases: TGTGCCAGTAGTATTGATCGGGCTGAGCAGTTCTTC. Protein: CASSIDRAEQFF.

The J gene is TRBJ2-2, the V gene TRBV30, with 10 positions matching TRBD2. This CDR3 region has 16 residues. Germline-derived CDR1 and CDR2 are GTSNPN and SVGIG (reference sequence). V was pared by 3 bases and J by 3 bases, with 7 bases of the junction left unmatched. The CDR3, as DNA: TGTGCCTGGAGGGAAATAGCGGGAGGAGACACCGGGGAGCTGTTTTTT. As protein: CAWREIAGGDTGELFF.

The chain uses TRBV6-1 and TRBJ1-5; D perhaps matches TRBD1 (6 bases). CDR1 and CDR2 (germline): MNHNS, SASEGT. The CDR3 runs to 14 residues. Trimming pared 11 bases from V and 6 bases from J, leaving 20 bases between. The CDR3 sequence: CAGRGQGQGQPQHF. CDR3 coding DNA: TGTGCCGGCCGCGGGCAGGGGCAGGGTCAGCCCCAGCATTTT.

This clonotype was seen a handful of times. Here the CDR3 reads CASSLGGTSGEETQYF. CDR3 bases: TGCGCCAGCAGCCTAGGGGGGACTAGCGGTGAAGAGACCCAGTACTTC. This chain joins TRBV5-1 and TRBJ2-5; 11 bases map to TRBD2. The germline CDR1 and CDR2 sequences are SGHRS and YFSETQ. The CDR3 is 16 residues long. With 4 bases clipped from V and 3 bases from J, the junction kept 8 bases outside the gene matches.

This chain joins TRBV28 and TRBJ1-2; D remains ambiguous. Germline-derived CDR1 and CDR2 are MDHEN and SYDVKM. Trimming took off 8 bases at V and 3 bases at J, with 10 bases between the two ends. The CDR3 contains 12 residues. This CDR3 is CASAQLDYGYTF. The CDR3 DNA follows: TGTGCCAGCGCTCAGCTAGACTATGGCTACACCTTC.